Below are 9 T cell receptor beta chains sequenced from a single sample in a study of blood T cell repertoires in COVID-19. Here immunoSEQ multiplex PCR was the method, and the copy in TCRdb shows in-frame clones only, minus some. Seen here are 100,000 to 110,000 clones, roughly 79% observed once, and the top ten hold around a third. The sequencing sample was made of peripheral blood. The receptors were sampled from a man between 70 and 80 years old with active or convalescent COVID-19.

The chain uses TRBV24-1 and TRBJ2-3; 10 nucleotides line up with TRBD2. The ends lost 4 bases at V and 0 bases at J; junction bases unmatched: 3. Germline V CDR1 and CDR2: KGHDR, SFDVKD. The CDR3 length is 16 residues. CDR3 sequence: CATSELAGTSTDTQYF. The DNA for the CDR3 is TGTGCCACCAGTGAACTAGCGGGGACAAGCACAGATACGCAGTATTTT.

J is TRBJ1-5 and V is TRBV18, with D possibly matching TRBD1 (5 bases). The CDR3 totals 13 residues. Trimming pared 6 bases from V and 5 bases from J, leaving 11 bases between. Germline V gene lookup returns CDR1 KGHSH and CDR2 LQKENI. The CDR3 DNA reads TGTGCCAGCTCGTCAGACAGCGATCAGCCCCAGCATTTT. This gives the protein CASSSDSDQPQHF.

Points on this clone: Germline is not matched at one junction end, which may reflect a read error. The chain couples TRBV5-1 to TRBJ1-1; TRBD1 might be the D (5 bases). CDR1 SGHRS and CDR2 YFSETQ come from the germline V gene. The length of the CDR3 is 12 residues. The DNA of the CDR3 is TGCGCCAGCAGCTTGAAGGACACAGAAGCTTTCTTT. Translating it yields CASSLKDTEAFF.

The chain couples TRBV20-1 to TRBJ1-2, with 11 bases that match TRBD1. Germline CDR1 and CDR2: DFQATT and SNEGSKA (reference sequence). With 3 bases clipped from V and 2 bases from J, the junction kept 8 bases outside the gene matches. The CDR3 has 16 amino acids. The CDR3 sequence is CSASGTGGSLNYGYTF. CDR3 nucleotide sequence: TGCAGTGCTAGTGGGACAGGGGGGTCCCTCAACTATGGCTACACCTTC.

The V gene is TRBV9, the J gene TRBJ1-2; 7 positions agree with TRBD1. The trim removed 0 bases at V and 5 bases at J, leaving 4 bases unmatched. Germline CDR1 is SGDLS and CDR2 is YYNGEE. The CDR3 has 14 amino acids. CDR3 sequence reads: CASSVGDSLYGYTF. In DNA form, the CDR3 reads TGTGCCAGCAGCGTAGGGGACAGCCTTTATGGCTACACCTTC.

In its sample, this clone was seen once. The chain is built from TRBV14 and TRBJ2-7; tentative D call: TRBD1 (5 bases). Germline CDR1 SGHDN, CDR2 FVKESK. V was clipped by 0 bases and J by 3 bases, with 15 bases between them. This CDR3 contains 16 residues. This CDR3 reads CASSQDNLSGLYEQYF. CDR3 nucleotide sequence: TGTGCCAGCAGCCAAGACAACCTCTCAGGGCTCTACGAGCAGTACTTC.

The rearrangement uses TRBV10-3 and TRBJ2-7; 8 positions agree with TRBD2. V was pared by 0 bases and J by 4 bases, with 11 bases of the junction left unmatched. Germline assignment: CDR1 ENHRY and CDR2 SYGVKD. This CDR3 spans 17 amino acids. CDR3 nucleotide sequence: TGTGCCATCAGTGAGTCGAGATGGCGGGGGGCCAGATACGAGCAGTACTTC. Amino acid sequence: CAISESRWRGARYEQYF.

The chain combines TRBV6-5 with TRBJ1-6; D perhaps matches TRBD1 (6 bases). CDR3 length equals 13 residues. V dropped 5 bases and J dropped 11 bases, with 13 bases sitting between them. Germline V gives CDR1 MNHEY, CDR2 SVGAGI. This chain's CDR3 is CASSPITGTPLHF. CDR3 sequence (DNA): TGTGCCAGCAGTCCTATCACAGGGACACCCCTCCACTTT.

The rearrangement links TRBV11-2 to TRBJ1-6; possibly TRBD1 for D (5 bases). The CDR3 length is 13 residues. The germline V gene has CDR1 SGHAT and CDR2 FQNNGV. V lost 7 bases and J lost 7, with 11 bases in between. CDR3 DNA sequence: TGTGCCAGCACCACAGGTGCCAATTCACCCCTCCACTTT. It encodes CASTTGANSPLHF.